This TCR beta chain is drawn from a study of blood T cell repertoires in COVID-19. The CDR3 consists of 13 residues. Germline trimming cut 5 bases from V and 8 bases from J; bases unmatched to any gene: 6. In the source study's methods: Scientists estimated how many nucleated cells there were by amplifying reference gene primers. The assay was immunoSEQ multiplex PCR, and TCRdb's table has in-frame clones only and misses some. The V and J calls and clone size were taken over from that table, and D and trimming were inferred from the DNA. The sample shows tens of thousands of clones, 90% to 95% of them seen only once.

The TCR comes from a man in his fifties or sixties with active COVID-19. The sample comprised peripheral blood. The chain carries TRBV12-3 or TRBV12-4 and TRBJ1-2; 9 bases fit TRBD1. CDR3 nucleotides: TGTGCCAGCAGTGAGGGACAGGGCCGAGGCTACACCTTC. Its protein is CASSEGQGRGYTF.